A single sample is the source of the 27 T cell receptor beta chains below, sequenced in a study of EBV T-cell therapy then PD-1 blockade in nasopharyngeal carcinoma. Profiling relied on immunoSEQ multiplex PCR, and the TCRdb table lists in-frame clones only, not all of them. In the table there are roughly 15,000 clones, around 80% of which are singletons. Treatment defined: AdE1-LMPpoly-expanded autologous EBV-specific T-cell therapy followed by anti-PD-1 nivolumab. Their recognized antigens are unknown. This material consisted of CD8+ T cells from blood, taken around day 99 from a patient whose treatment included autologous EBV-specific T cells and nivolumab. The receptors here all came from a man aged 40-50 years with nasopharyngeal carcinoma.

The V gene is TRBV11-3, the J gene TRBJ2-7, with D maybe TRBD1 (6 bases). V was clipped by 2 bases and J by 0 bases, with 8 bases between them. In germline, CDR1 is SGHNT, CDR2 YENEEA. This CDR3 has 14 amino acids. CDR3 region: CASSLRDISYEQYF. The CDR3, as DNA: TGTGCCAGCAGCTTAAGGGACATCTCCTACGAGCAGTACTTC.

The V gene is TRBV6-6, the J gene TRBJ2-1, with D unclear. From germline, CDR1 is MNHNY and CDR2 SVGAGI (reference sequence). The CDR3 is 16 amino acids. With 4 bases removed from V and 6 bases from J, the gap between germline ends came to 19 bases. For the CDR3, the DNA is TGTGCCAGCAGTTCGCCGCCGACTCTCCCCCTCAATGAGCAGTTCTTC. As protein: CASSSPPTLPLNEQFF.

The chain is built from TRBV7-9 and TRBJ2-7; 7 nucleotides match TRBD1. The V gene's germline CDR1 is SEHNR and CDR2 FQNEAQ (reference sequence). This CDR3 is built from 15 residues. V lost 5 bases, J lost 0 bases, and 7 bases stayed unmatched. The CDR3 here is CASSHTTGPSYEQYF. CDR3 coding DNA: TGTGCCAGCAGCCATACGACAGGGCCCTCCTACGAGCAGTACTTC.

This chain uses TRBV13 with TRBJ1-2, with D maybe TRBD1 (5 bases). With 3 bases removed from V and 6 bases from J, the gap between germline ends came to 17 bases. This CDR3 is 15 amino acids long. Germline V gives CDR1 PRHDT, CDR2 FYEKMQ (reference sequence). CDR3 sequence reads: CASSLGTVSHNGYTF. CDR3 coding DNA: TGTGCCAGCAGCTTGGGGACGGTTAGTCATAATGGCTACACCTTC.

V gene TRBV21-1 combines with J gene TRBJ1-5. TRBV21-1 is listed as a pseudogene. CDR3 length: 16 amino acids. CDR3 loop: CASSDPGNICNQPQHF. In DNA form, the CDR3 reads TGTGCCAGCAGCGACCCGGGTAACATATGCAATCAGCCCCAGCATTTT.

DNA of the CDR3: TGTGCCAGCAGCACCGGGACAGGGAGCAACGTCCTGACTTTC. Encoded protein: CASSTGTGSNVLTF. The V and J genes are TRBV5-4 and TRBJ2-6, with 9 bases that match TRBD1. This CDR3 is 14 amino acids long. J was trimmed by 9 bases and V by 4 bases; bases with no gene match: 5. CDR1 and CDR2 (germline): SGHNT, YYREEE (reference sequence).

The chain joins TRBV29-1 to TRBJ1-2; D may be TRBD1 (6 bases). Germline V CDR1 and CDR2: SQVTM, ANQGSEA. The CDR3 covers 13 residues. CDR3 in DNA: TGCTTGAGAGGGGACACCACACTGGGGGGCTACACCTTC. Translation: CLRGDTTLGGYTF.

This sequence joins TRBV24-1 and TRBJ2-2; possibly TRBD2 for D (6 bases). V was pared by 5 bases and J by 2 bases, with 11 bases between. Germline V lookup: CDR1 KGHDR, CDR2 SFDVKD. This CDR3 region has 15 residues. The CDR3 protein is CATSGRDTNTGELFF. DNA of the CDR3: TGTGCCACCAGTGGGAGGGATACCAACACCGGGGAGCTGTTTTTT.

The CDR3 here is CSARIAFF. Written as DNA, the CDR3 is TGCAGTGCTAGAATAGCTTTCTTT. V usage is TRBV20-1 and J usage is TRBJ1-1; D remains ambiguous. CDR1 and CDR2 from the germline V gene are DFQATT and SNEGSKA (reference sequence). The CDR3 is made up of 8 amino acids. The V and J ends lost 2 bases and 10 bases respectively, with 2 bases between them.

The chain links TRBV9 to TRBJ1-5; no definite D call. V was shortened by 4 bases and J by 4 bases, with 15 bases between the two germline ends. CDR1 and CDR2 from the germline V gene are SGDLS and YYNGEE. This CDR3 region has 15 residues. The DNA for the CDR3 is TGTGCCAGCAGCCCATGGGCAGGTCATAATCAGCCCCAGCATTTT. This codes for CASSPWAGHNQPQHF.

CDR3 residues: CASSPPYRTNLDRDREYNEQFF. As DNA, the CDR3 is TGTGCCAGCTCACCACCATATAGGACCAATTTGGACCGGGACAGAGAATACAATGAGCAGTTCTTC. V is TRBV18 and J is TRBJ2-1; 7 bases line up with TRBD1. Germline V CDR1 and CDR2: KGHSH, LQKENI. This CDR3 has 22 amino acids. J gave up 4 bases and V 0 bases, and 24 bases lay outside the gene matches.

This rearrangement joins TRBV27 to TRBJ1-4, with a tentative D call TRBD1 (5 bases). Trimming took 8 bases from V and 8 from J, leaving 18 bases between them. Germline V gene lookup returns CDR1 MNHEY and CDR2 SMNVEV (reference sequence). This CDR3 is built from 14 residues. In nucleotides, the CDR3 is TGTGCCAGCGGGACCAGCGGGGGGAGCGAAAAACTGTTTTTT. It encodes CASGTSGGSEKLFF.

The chain carries TRBV7-9 and TRBJ2-1; the D gene is possibly TRBD2 (5 bases). The CDR3 loop spans 14 amino acids. V gave up 5 bases and J gave up 3 bases, with 11 bases separating them. Germline loops: CDR1 SEHNR, CDR2 FQNEAQ (reference sequence). DNA of the CDR3: TGTGCCAGCAGCCGGCTAGCCATCTACAATGAGCAGTTCTTC. Translated: CASSRLAIYNEQFF.

In its sample, this clone was seen a few times. The rearrangement links TRBV9 to TRBJ1-1; a possible D gene is TRBD1 (5 bases). This CDR3 is 13 amino acids long. The V and J ends lost 4 bases and 11 bases respectively, with 18 bases between them. The germline V gene encodes CDR1 SGDLS and CDR2 YYNGEE. CDR3 sequence reads: CASSLRDGSYAFF. The CDR3 coding sequence is TGTGCCAGCAGCCTAAGGGACGGATCGTATGCTTTCTTT.

This clone was counted a single time. This chain links TRBV19 with TRBJ1-1; D may be TRBD1 (5 bases). The CDR3 consists of 14 residues. CDR1 is LNHDA and CDR2 is SQIVND in the germline V gene (reference sequence). The CDR3 reads CAVRGELWNTEAFF. The CDR3 nucleotides are TGTGCAGTACGAGGGGAGCTTTGGAACACTGAAGCTTTCTTT. Complete variable domain (other parts from reference TRBV19 and TRBJ1-1): DGGITQSPKYLFRKEGQNVTLSCEQNLNHDAMYWYRQDPGQGLRLIYYSQIVNDFQKGDIAEGYSVSREKKESFPLTVTSAQKNPTAFYLCAVRGELWNTEAFFGQGTRLTVV.

This chain connects TRBV2 to TRBJ1-4; 10 bases align to TRBD1. The V segment lost 8 bases and the J segment 2 bases; nucleotides outside the gene matches: 8. The CDR3 contains 16 residues. CDR1 is SNHLY, CDR2 FYNNEI, per germline. The CDR3 here is CASQWTGGKTNEKLFF. CDR3 bases: TGTGCCAGCCAATGGACAGGGGGGAAGACTAATGAAAAACTGTTTTTT.

This chain joins TRBV4-2 and TRBJ2-5; D gene unclear. The ends were cut back, 0 bases at V and 2 bases at J, with 7 bases in the middle. Germline V CDR1 and CDR2: LGHNA, YNFKEQ. The CDR3 extends over 14 amino acids. The CDR3 region is CASSQESGQETQYF. The CDR3 DNA is TGTGCCAGCAGCCAAGAATCTGGGCAAGAGACCCAGTACTTC.

This chain links TRBV4-2 with TRBJ1-1; no firm D call. Germline V gives CDR1 LGHNA, CDR2 YNFKEQ. CDR3 length equals 14 residues. The V end was cut by 6 bases, the J end by 4 bases, with 15 bases between. The chain's CDR3 is CASRPTGEVTEAFF. The CDR3 DNA reads TGTGCCAGCAGGCCTACCGGGGAGGTCACTGAAGCTTTCTTT.

This clone occurred a few times. This chain uses TRBV7-6 with TRBJ1-1; D is uncertain. The CDR3 has 15 residues. V was shortened by 3 bases and J by 1 base, with 12 bases between the two germline ends. Germline CDR1 reads SGHVS; CDR2 reads FNYEAQ. CDR3 amino acids: CASSFSVGENTEAFF. The CDR3 nucleotides are TGTGCCAGCAGCTTCTCGGTCGGTGAGAACACTGAAGCTTTCTTT.

The V call is TRBV10-3, the J call TRBJ1-1, with TRBD1 matching over 7 bases. With V trimmed by 6 bases and J by 1 base, 11 bases remained unmatched. Germline CDR1 and CDR2: ENHRY and SYGVKD. The CDR3 runs 16 residues. The CDR3 coding sequence is TGTGCCATCAGCCCTACAGGGGCTAGTGCGAACACTGAAGCTTTCTTT. Translated: CAISPTGASANTEAFF.

V and J are TRBV7-3 and TRBJ2-3; tentatively, D is TRBD1 (5 bases). The CDR3 runs to 17 residues. In germline, CDR1 is SGHTA, CDR2 FQGTGA. V was cut by 1 base and J by 0 bases, with 14 bases left in between. The CDR3 DNA reads as TGTGCCAGCAGCTTAAGCCCGCGTAGGGGAAGCACAGATACGCAGTATTTT. Translated: CASSLSPRRGSTDTQYF.

The chain links TRBV4-1 to TRBJ1-1; the match to TRBD1 covers 8 bases. The CDR3 sequence is 13 residues long. Trimming removed 4 bases from V and 8 bases from J; junction bases left unmatched: 6. Germline CDR1 reads MGHRA; CDR2 reads YSYEKL. The CDR3 loop is CASSLRTGREAFF. The CDR3 region has the DNA TGCGCCAGCAGCCTCCGGACAGGGAGGGAAGCTTTCTTT.

This rearrangement joins TRBV6-1 to TRBJ2-1, with TRBD1 matching over 7 bases. The germline V gene encodes CDR1 MNHNS and CDR2 SASEGT. Trimming cost V 2 bases and J 9 bases; bases outside gene matches: 10. The CDR3 is made up of 15 amino acids. The CDR3 is CASSELRQGHTEQFF. The CDR3 region has the DNA TGTGCCAGCAGTGAACTGAGACAGGGTCACACTGAGCAGTTCTTC.

Concerning this clone: It is unclear where the CDR3 begins or ends on the DNA, so no DNA is shown, and the CDR3 is as TCRdb lists it. V gene TRBV4-3 combines with J gene TRBJ2-7; TRBD1 is the table's D call, not checked against the DNA. Germline V gene sequence: CDR1 LGHNA, CDR2 YSLEER. The CDR3 is 15 amino acids in total, end residues counted. The CDR3 loop reads CASSSSGQGTYEQYF.

This clone was counted a single time. This chain connects TRBV15 to TRBJ2-2, with D maybe TRBD1 (6 bases). V was shortened by 9 bases and J by 9 bases, with 23 bases between the two germline ends. This CDR3 contains 15 residues. Germline V lookup: CDR1 LNHNV, CDR2 YYDKDF (reference sequence). CDR3 in DNA: TGTGCCACAAAGTTGAACAGGGTGAACACAAGGGAGCTGTTTTTT. Its translation: CATKLNRVNTRELFF.

J is TRBJ1-1 and V is TRBV6-4; D is ambiguous. Per the germline V gene, CDR1 is MRHNA and CDR2 is SNTAGT. The CDR3 runs to 13 residues. The V end was cut by 3 bases, the J end by 2 bases, with 7 bases between. CDR3 sequence (DNA): TGTGCCAGCAGTGAGCGAGATAACACTGAAGCTTTCTTT. This sequence encodes CASSERDNTEAFF.

The chain recombines TRBV2 with TRBJ1-2, with D possibly being TRBD1 (6 bases). CDR1 is SNHLY and CDR2 is FYNNEI in the germline V gene. The CDR3 length is 12 residues. V was pared by 5 bases and J by 7 bases, with 11 bases between. In DNA, the CDR3 is TGTGCCAGCAGTACAGGGTTCTTTGGCTACACCTTC. It yields the protein CASSTGFFGYTF.